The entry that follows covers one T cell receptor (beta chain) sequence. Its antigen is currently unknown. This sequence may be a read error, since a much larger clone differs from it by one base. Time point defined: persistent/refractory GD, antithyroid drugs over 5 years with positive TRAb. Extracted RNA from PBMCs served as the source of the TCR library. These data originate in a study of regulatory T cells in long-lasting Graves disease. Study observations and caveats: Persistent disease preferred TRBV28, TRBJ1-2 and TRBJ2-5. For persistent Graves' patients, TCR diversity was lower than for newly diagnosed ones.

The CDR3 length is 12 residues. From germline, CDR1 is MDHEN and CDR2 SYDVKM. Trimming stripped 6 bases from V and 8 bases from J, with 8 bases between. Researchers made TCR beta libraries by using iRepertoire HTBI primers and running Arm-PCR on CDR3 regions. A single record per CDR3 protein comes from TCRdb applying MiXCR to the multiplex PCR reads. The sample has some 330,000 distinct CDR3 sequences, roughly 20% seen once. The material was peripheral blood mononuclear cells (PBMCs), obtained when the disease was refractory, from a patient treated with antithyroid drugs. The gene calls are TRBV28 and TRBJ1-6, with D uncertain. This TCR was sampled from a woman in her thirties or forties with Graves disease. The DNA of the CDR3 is TGTGCCAGCAGCACGTCCTATTCACCCCTCCACTTT. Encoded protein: CASSTSYSPLHF.